This TCR beta chain was documented in a study of graft-versus-host responses after intestinal transplantation (dated by TCRdb to 2020 to 2023). In terms of the full investigation: The transplants that recipients received were multivisceral, liver-intestinal, or isolated intestinal. Every recipient was given anti-thymocyte globulin induction, then maintenance tacrolimus and steroids for 3 to 4 years. After intestinal transplantation, graft-versus-host and host-versus-graft alloreactive T cell clones in the graft, circulation and bone marrow were tracked using bulk TCR-beta CDR3 sequencing. To identify alloreactive clones, pre-transplant mixed lymphocyte reaction products were sequenced and compared with unstimulated pre-transplant donor and recipient T cells. Of the 20 to 25 intestinal transplant recipients enrolled in the cohort, one of whom was a retransplant, a few patients without pretransplant specimens were excluded. A peak of at least 4% donor T cells among recipient peripheral blood mononuclear cells was the definition used for donor T cell macrochimerism. Rather than being sequenced by the commercial service, samples from three later patients were sequenced in-house on an Illumina MiSeq and processed with MiXCR.

Library preparation employed the immunoSEQ multiplex PCR assay. In most patients, genomic DNA was isolated using the Qiagen DNeasy Blood and Tissue Kit and sent frozen to Adaptive Biotechnologies for TCR sequencing. For most patients, genomic DNA was subjected to high-throughput TCR-beta CDR3 sequencing by Adaptive Biotechnologies. The study's own analysis went as follows. TCR sequencing data for around 19 patients were retrieved from Adaptive's ImmunoSEQ software; three other patients were processed with MiXCR and VDJtools. CD4 versus CD8 sorting errors were corrected by removing sequences found in both subsets at a frequency ratio below 5:1. Because the origin of CDR3 nucleotide sequences shared between donor and recipient could not be assigned, those sequences were removed. Alloreactive clones required at least 2-fold expansion over unstimulated cells and minimum CFSE-low frequency of 0.002% (template counts) or 0.001% (read counts). Mappable clones were those detected in sequenced pre-transplant spleen, lymph node, or MLR CFSE-low populations of the donor or recipient. The cumulative frequency of alloreactive clones was calculated as a percentage of all sequences, weighted by copy number. Imported from immuneACCESS, the table was reduced by TCRdb to in-frame sequences with V and J called. These copies leave out some clones; in studies compared against another copy, an unresolved V gene accounts for under half, and the cause of the remainder is not known. That table furnishes V, J and clone size, whereas the DNA furnished D and trimming. Present in this sample are around 84,000 clones, roughly 80% of which were seen just once. About a sixth of the sample belongs to the ten largest clones.

Germline trimming amounts to 3 bases on V and 0 bases on J, with 3 as the count of junction bases outside the gene matches. Taken from cysteine to phenylalanine, the CDR3 has 14 residues. The DNA shown is the 42-base CDR3, in frame from base 1. From a lookup of the germline V gene, CDR1 and CDR2 are SGHRS and YFSETQ. According to the study, the label for this sample's time point signals: cells obtained before transplantation from donor or recipient. CD3+CD4+ and CD3+CD8+ populations were FACS-sorted from unstimulated pre-transplant donor and recipient cells taken from spleen or lymph nodes. As concerns this clone: The target of this receptor is not known. No base quality information exists; no much larger clone differs at one position.

Study-wide conclusions, independent of this receptor: GvH clones were detected in recipient bone marrow, and some appeared earlier in ileal mucosa or blood, consistent with an intestinal mucosal origin. High GvH to HvG T cell clonal ratios were observed in the allografts of patients with donor T cell macrochimerism. The conclusions were limited by the relatively low number and heterogeneity of the intestinal transplant patients. Peak levels of circulating GvH clones were associated with declines in HvG clones early after transplant.

This material consisted of unstimulated CD8+ T cells sorted from spleen or lymph node cells, taken before intestinal transplant. The V and J genes are TRBV5-1 and TRBJ2-7, with TRBD2 identical over 7 junction bases. The receptor was isolated from a human donor who received an intestinal transplant. The DNA reads as follows: TGCGCCAGCAGCTACGGACTAGTCTCCTACGAGCAGTACTTC. It encodes CASSYGLVSYEQYF.